Reported below is one TCR beta chain. The data were obtained in a study of cytomegalovirus exposure and HLA in healthy donors. CDR3 length equals 16 residues. Germline values: CDR1 MGHRA, CDR2 YSYEKL. The trim removed 2 bases at V and 6 bases at J, leaving 7 bases unmatched. PCR was performed using 60 Vbeta and 13 Jbeta primers. Profiled with immunoSEQ multiplex PCR; TCRdb holds only in-frame clones, not every one. The sample shows about 160,000 clones, over 65% of them seen only once. The sequenced sample consisted of PBMCs. The receptor was derived from a woman aged 40-49 years in good health and CMV-seronegative. The chain couples TRBV4-1 to TRBJ2-1, with 10 nucleotides matching TRBD1. The CDR3 DNA follows: TGCGCCAGCAGCCAAATCCGGGACAGGGGATTCAATGAGCAGTTCTTC. Translation gives CASSQIRDRGFNEQFF.